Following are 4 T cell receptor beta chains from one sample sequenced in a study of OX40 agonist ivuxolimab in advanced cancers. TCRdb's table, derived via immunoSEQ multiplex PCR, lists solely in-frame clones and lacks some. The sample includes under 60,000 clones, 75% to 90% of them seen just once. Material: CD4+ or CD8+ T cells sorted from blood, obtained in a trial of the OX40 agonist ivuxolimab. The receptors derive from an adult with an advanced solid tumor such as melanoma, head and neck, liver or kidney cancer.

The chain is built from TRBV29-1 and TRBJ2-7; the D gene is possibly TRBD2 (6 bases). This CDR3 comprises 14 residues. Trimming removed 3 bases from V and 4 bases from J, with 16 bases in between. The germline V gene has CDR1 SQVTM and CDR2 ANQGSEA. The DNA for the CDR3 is TGCAGCGTTGAGGGGGGTGGAACCTTATACGAGCAGTACTTC. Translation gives CSVEGGGTLYEQYF.

The CDR3 DNA sequence: TGTGCCAGCAGCGTAGGAGGACTAGCGGCAGATACGCAGTATTTT. Its translation is CASSVGGLAADTQYF. The genes are TRBV9 and TRBJ2-3, with 10 bases matching TRBD2. With V trimmed by 0 bases and J by 4 bases, 2 bases remained unmatched. The CDR3 extends over 15 amino acids. Germline V gene lookup returns CDR1 SGDLS and CDR2 YYNGEE. The whole variable domain, filled in from reference TRBV9 and TRBJ2-3, reads DSGVTQTPKHLITATGQRVTLRCSPRSGDLSVYWYQQSLDQGLQFLIQYYNGEERAKGNILERFSAQQFPDLHSELNLSSLELGDSALYFCASSVGGLAADTQYFGPGTRLTVL.

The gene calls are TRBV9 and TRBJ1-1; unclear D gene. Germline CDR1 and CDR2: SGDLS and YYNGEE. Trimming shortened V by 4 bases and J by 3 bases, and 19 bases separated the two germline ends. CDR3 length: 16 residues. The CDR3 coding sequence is TGTGCCAGCAGCTTTTGTAGATATGATCTCCACACTGAAGCTTTCTTT. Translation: CASSFCRYDLHTEAFF.

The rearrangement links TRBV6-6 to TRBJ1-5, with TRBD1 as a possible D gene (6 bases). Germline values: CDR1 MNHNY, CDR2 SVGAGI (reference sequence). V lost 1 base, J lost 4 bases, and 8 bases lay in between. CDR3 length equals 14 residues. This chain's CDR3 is CASSYWTANQPQHF. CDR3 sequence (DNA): TGTGCCAGCAGTTACTGGACAGCAAATCAGCCCCAGCATTTT.